The 32 T cell receptor beta chains presented below share a single source sample, sequenced in a study of blood T cell repertoires in COVID-19. Assay: immunoSEQ multiplex PCR; the TCRdb copy retains only in-frame clones and omits some. The sample lists 70,000 or so clones; 85% were seen once. Material for sequencing was peripheral blood. The receptor source for this set is an elderly man with acute or convalescent COVID-19.

This clone was seen once. V and J are TRBV3-1 (or the pseudogene TRBV3-2) and TRBJ1-2, with 9 bases aligning to TRBD1. Germline CDR1 and CDR2: LGHDT and YNNKEL (reference sequence). Trimming at V came to 4 bases and at J to 4 bases, leaving 10 bases not matched to a gene. The CDR3 totals 16 residues. The CDR3 region is CASSPVSGQGSYGYTF. CDR3 coding DNA: TGTGCCAGCAGCCCAGTCTCGGGACAGGGTAGCTATGGCTACACCTTC.

In its sample, this clone was seen a few times. This sequence joins TRBV27 and TRBJ2-6; tentatively, D is TRBD2 (5 bases). V was clipped by 5 bases and J by 2 bases, with 7 bases between them. Per the germline V gene, CDR1 is MNHEY and CDR2 is SMNVEV (reference sequence). The CDR3 has 14 amino acids. CDR3 residues: CASSRGTGANVLTF. The CDR3 bases are TGTGCCAGCAGTCGGGGAACTGGGGCCAACGTCCTGACTTTC. Looking up the rest from reference TRBV27 and TRBJ2-6 gives the full variable domain: EAQVTQNPRYLITVTGKKLTVTCSQNMNHEYMSWYRQDPGLGLRQIYYSMNVEVTDKGDVPEGYKVSRKEKRNFPLILESPSPNQTSLYFCASSRGTGANVLTFGAGSRLTVL.

The chain combines TRBV7-2 with TRBJ2-1; 7 bases map to TRBD2. The CDR3 is 14 residues long. Germline V lookup: CDR1 SGHTA, CDR2 FQGNSA. The ends lost 1 base at V and 7 bases at J; junction bases unmatched: 4. This CDR3 is CASSLGGSSNEQFF. The CDR3 DNA reads TGTGCCAGCAGCTTAGGCGGGAGTAGTAATGAGCAGTTCTTC.

This chain uses TRBV30 with TRBJ2-1; TRBD2 agrees at 11 bases. The CDR3 is 19 amino acids. The J segment lost 0 bases and the V segment lost 3 bases, leaving 13 bases of the junction unmatched. Germline loops: CDR1 GTSNPN, CDR2 SVGIG (reference sequence). CDR3 in DNA: TGTGCCTGGAGGGGACGGAGACTAGCGGGAATGAGCTCCTACAATGAGCAGTTCTTC. Translated, it gives CAWRGRRLAGMSSYNEQFF.

The genes are TRBV7-9 and TRBJ2-7; the match to TRBD1 covers 9 bases. CDR1 is SEHNR, CDR2 FQNEAQ, per germline (reference sequence). The CDR3 is 14 residues long. The V gene end was trimmed by 4 bases and the J gene end by 7 bases; junction bases not matched to a gene: 8. CDR3 protein: CASSYRDRASEQYF. CDR3 DNA sequence: TGTGCCAGCAGCTATCGGGACAGGGCCAGTGAGCAGTACTTC.

The chain combines TRBV9 with TRBJ1-3; tentatively, D is TRBD1 (5 bases). V lost 0 bases to trimming and J lost 0 bases, with 13 bases between them. CDR1 is SGDLS, CDR2 YYNGEE, per germline. This CDR3 is 17 amino acids long. The CDR3 DNA reads as TGTGCCAGCAGCGTAGTGGGAGGGACTAACTCTGGAAACACCATATATTTT. It is translated as CASSVVGGTNSGNTIYF.

This clone was counted between two and nine times. This CDR3 reads CATSARSGASSYEQYF. The CDR3 DNA reads TGTGCCACCAGTGCTCGTAGCGGGGCCAGCTCCTACGAGCAGTACTTC. The chain couples TRBV24-1 to TRBJ2-7, with 8 bases fitting TRBD2. Trimming at V came to 5 bases and at J to 0 bases, leaving 8 bases not matched to a gene. The CDR3 length is 16 residues. CDR1 is KGHDR, CDR2 SFDVKD, per germline.

This clone showed up just once. V is TRBV7-2 and J is TRBJ1-2, with D uncertain. This CDR3 region has 14 residues. CDR1 and CDR2 (germline): SGHTA, FQGNSA. V was trimmed by 1 base and J by 3 bases, leaving 9 bases between them. CDR3 region: CASSLDSLDYGYTF. DNA of the CDR3: TGTGCCAGCAGCTTAGATTCCCTCGACTATGGCTACACCTTC.

This chain uses TRBV7-2 with TRBJ2-1; 10 bases match TRBD1. V lost 4 bases, J lost 9 bases, and 0 bases stayed unmatched. This CDR3 has 12 amino acids. Per the germline V gene, CDR1 is SGHTA and CDR2 is FQGNSA. This CDR3 reads CASSWTGGEQFF. The CDR3 region has the DNA TGTGCCAGCAGCTGGACAGGGGGTGAGCAGTTCTTC.

This sequence joins TRBV19 and TRBJ2-7, with 10 bases identical to TRBD2. There are 14 residues in the CDR3. Germline values: CDR1 LNHDA, CDR2 SQIVND (reference sequence). V lost 2 bases to trimming and J lost 2 bases; unmatched junction nucleotides: 0. Here the CDR3 reads CASSISGRAYEQYF. CDR3 sequence (DNA): TGTGCCAGTAGTATAAGCGGGAGGGCCTACGAGCAGTACTTC.

V and J are TRBV2 and TRBJ2-2, with TRBD1 as a possible D gene (6 bases). Trimming removed 6 bases from V and 1 base from J, with 9 bases in between. The CDR3 runs 14 residues. Looked up from germline, CDR1 is SNHLY and CDR2 is FYNNEI. The CDR3 coding sequence is TGTGCCAGCAGCGCGACAGGGAACACCGGGGAGCTGTTTTTT. Protein sequence: CASSATGNTGELFF.

The gene calls are TRBV16 and TRBJ2-1; 7 nucleotides match TRBD2. This CDR3 is built from 17 residues. Germline V gene lookup returns CDR1 KGHSY and CDR2 FQNENV. V lost 2 bases, J lost 0 bases, and 7 bases stayed unmatched. This CDR3 reads CASSQNLGGGSYNEQFF. The CDR3 region has the DNA TGTGCCAGCAGCCAAAATCTCGGCGGGGGCTCCTACAATGAGCAGTTCTTC.

The chain couples TRBV19 to TRBJ2-7, with unresolved D. The CDR3 length is 15 residues. The ends were cut back, 6 bases at V and 0 bases at J, with 15 bases in the middle. The germline CDR1 and CDR2 sequences are LNHDA and SQIVND (reference sequence). This CDR3 reads CASRPRPRGSYEQYF. Written as DNA, the CDR3 is TGTGCCAGTAGACCGAGACCGCGAGGCTCCTACGAGCAGTACTTC.

The chain carries TRBV10-1 and TRBJ1-3; D remains unclear. The CDR3 has 13 residues. Trimming pared 6 bases from V and 8 bases from J, leaving 14 bases between. Per the germline V gene, CDR1 is WNHNN and CDR2 is SYGVQD (reference sequence). The CDR3 is CASRGRLRDTIYF. In DNA form, the CDR3 reads TGCGCCAGCAGGGGGAGGCTCCGCGACACCATATATTTT.

The chain employs TRBV18 and TRBJ2-5; TRBD1 is a possible D gene (6 bases). Trimming removed 1 base at V and 5 bases at J, with 20 bases between. Germline CDR1 and CDR2: KGHSH and LQKENI. This CDR3 region has 17 residues. Here the CDR3 reads CASSPLMRGGGHETQYF. CDR3 bases: TGTGCCAGCTCACCACTTATGAGAGGGGGTGGTCACGAGACCCAGTACTTC.

This clone was counted a few times. The chain combines TRBV5-6 with TRBJ1-1; D possibly corresponds to TRBD1 (6 bases). The CDR3 covers 13 residues. CDR1 is SGHDT and CDR2 is YYEEEE in the germline V gene. Trimming pared 6 bases from V and 5 bases from J, leaving 14 bases between. DNA for the CDR3: TGTGCCAGCAAGCAAGGGGGAGAAACTGAAGCTTTCTTT. This codes for CASKQGGETEAFF.

The V gene is TRBV19, the J gene TRBJ1-3; D gene ambiguous. Trimming pared 7 bases from V and 0 bases from J, leaving 10 bases between. The CDR3 covers 14 residues. The germline V gene encodes CDR1 LNHDA and CDR2 SQIVND (reference sequence). The CDR3 DNA sequence: TGTGCCAGTACCACTCACGGCTCTGGAAACACCATATATTTT. This sequence encodes CASTTHGSGNTIYF.

The genes are TRBV19 and TRBJ1-3, with D perhaps TRBD1 (5 bases). Trimming cost V 7 bases and J 0 bases, with 10 bases left between them. This CDR3 has 14 residues. The germline CDR1 and CDR2 sequences are LNHDA and SQIVND (reference sequence). The CDR3 sequence is CASNTGFSGNTIYF. The CDR3 DNA reads as TGTGCCAGTAATACAGGCTTCTCTGGAAACACCATATATTTT.

J is TRBJ1-6 and V is TRBV19; 7 nucleotides line up with TRBD1. Trimming took 5 bases from V and 11 from J; bases not matched to a gene: 12. CDR3 size: 15 residues. Germline loops: CDR1 LNHDA, CDR2 SQIVND (reference sequence). The CDR3 spells CASSALRQGSAPLHF. CDR3 DNA sequence: TGTGCCAGTAGTGCCCTTCGACAGGGTTCAGCACCCCTCCACTTT.

This rearrangement joins TRBV7-2 to TRBJ2-7, with 7 bases matching TRBD1. The CDR3 covers 16 residues. Germline-derived CDR1 and CDR2 are SGHTA and FQGNSA. V lost 4 bases and J lost 3; bases outside the gene matches: 12. The CDR3 region is CASSYTGAAGNYEQYF. The CDR3 DNA reads as TGTGCCAGCAGCTACACAGGGGCGGCGGGTAACTACGAGCAGTACTTC. Together with reference TRBV7-2 and TRBJ2-7, the CDR3 gives the full variable domain: GAGVSQSPSNKVTEKGKDVELRCDPISGHTALYWYRQSLGQGLEFLIYFQGNSAPDKSGLPSDRFSAERTGGSVSTLTIQRTQQEDSAVYLCASSYTGAAGNYEQYFGPGTRLTVT.

The chain carries TRBV7-2 and TRBJ2-1, with 10 bases identical to TRBD2. The V gene end was trimmed by 1 base and the J gene end by 9 bases; junction bases not matched to a gene: 9. The CDR3 is 16 amino acids. Germline V gene sequence: CDR1 SGHTA, CDR2 FQGNSA. Written as DNA, the CDR3 is TGTGCCAGCAGCTTAGTACCGAGCGGGAGGGTCAGTGAGCAGTTCTTC. Its translation is CASSLVPSGRVSEQFF.

This chain uses TRBV29-1 with TRBJ2-7; D is possibly TRBD2 (7 bases). Germline loops: CDR1 SQVTM, CDR2 ANQGSEA. This CDR3 region has 13 residues. Trimming took off 6 bases at V and 4 bases at J, with 16 bases between the two ends. The CDR3 DNA follows: TGCAGCGTGGGGGAGGGGGGCGGGTACGAGCAGTACTTC. Its protein product is CSVGEGGGYEQYF.

In its sample, this clone was seen a few times. The rearrangement uses TRBV5-1 and TRBJ1-6, with TRBD1 matching 9 bases. CDR3 length: 21 amino acids. The J segment lost 0 bases and the V segment lost 4 bases, leaving 17 bases of the junction unmatched. The germline V gene encodes CDR1 SGHRS and CDR2 YFSETQ. CDR3 nucleotide sequence: TGCGCCAGCAGCAAATGGACAGGGGCGGCTTTTGTGAACTCCTATAATTCACCCCTCCACTTT. Translation gives CASSKWTGAAFVNSYNSPLHF.

V gene TRBV10-3 combines with J gene TRBJ2-2; D is possibly TRBD1 (5 bases). The length of the CDR3 is 14 residues. The V end lost 4 bases, the J end lost 6 bases, and 12 bases lay between the germline ends. Germline-derived CDR1 and CDR2 are ENHRY and SYGVKD. CDR3 in amino acids: CAISGGRAAGELFF. DNA of the CDR3: TGTGCCATCAGTGGCGGCAGGGCGGCCGGGGAGCTGTTTTTT.

This chain joins TRBV6-6 and TRBJ1-3; D call uncertain. V lost 7 bases, J lost 0 bases, and 16 bases lay in between. CDR1 and CDR2 from the germline V gene are MNHNY and SVGAGI (reference sequence). The CDR3 runs to 16 residues. The CDR3 coding sequence is TGTGCCAGCACCGAGCGGGTCCTGAGCTCTGGAAACACCATATATTTT. It translates to CASTERVLSSGNTIYF.

The chain has TRBV10-1 and TRBJ2-1; 10 bases are shared with TRBD2. The length of the CDR3 is 16 residues. Per the germline V gene, CDR1 is WNHNN and CDR2 is SYGVQD (reference sequence). The V gene end was trimmed by 2 bases and the J gene end by 2 bases; junction bases not matched to a gene: 3. Here the CDR3 DNA reads TGCGCCAGCAGTGAGAGCCTAGCGGGAGCCTACAATGAGCAGTTCTTC. Translation: CASSESLAGAYNEQFF.

The V and J genes are TRBV19 and TRBJ2-2, with TRBD2 matching over 13 bases. This CDR3 contains 18 residues. Germline V gene sequence: CDR1 LNHDA, CDR2 SQIVND (reference sequence). V lost 5 bases, J lost 3 bases, and 9 bases stayed unmatched. CDR3 amino acids: CASSSGLAGARDTGELFF. CDR3 sequence (DNA): TGTGCCAGTAGTTCTGGACTAGCGGGAGCGAGAGACACCGGGGAGCTGTTTTTT. Full variable domain (missing parts from reference TRBV19 and TRBJ2-2): DGGITQSPKYLFRKEGQNVTLSCEQNLNHDAMYWYRQDPGQGLRLIYYSQIVNDFQKGDIAEGYSVSREKKESFPLTVTSAQKNPTAFYLCASSSGLAGARDTGELFFGEGSRLTVL.

This chain uses TRBV10-2 with TRBJ2-5, with TRBD2 identical over 7 bases. Per germline, CDR1 WSHSY and CDR2 SAAADI. The ends lost 7 bases at V and 1 base at J; junction bases unmatched: 3. CDR3 length: 13 residues. CDR3 loop: CASTSGFQETQYF. The CDR3 nucleotides read TGCGCCAGCACTAGCGGCTTCCAAGAGACCCAGTACTTC.

V is TRBV2 and J is TRBJ2-2; TRBD2 matches at 10 bases. Germline V CDR1 and CDR2: SNHLY, FYNNEI. The CDR3 is made up of 16 amino acids. The junction had 6 bases not matched to a gene; V was cut back by 6 bases and J by 2 bases. Here the CDR3 reads CASRGGLAVNTGELFF. In DNA form, the CDR3 reads TGTGCCAGCAGGGGAGGACTAGCGGTTAACACCGGGGAGCTGTTTTTT.

V gene TRBV6-5 combines with J gene TRBJ1-1; D perhaps matches TRBD1 (6 bases). Germline lookup yields CDR1 MNHEY and CDR2 SVGAGI. Trimming pared 4 bases from V and 5 bases from J, leaving 14 bases between. The CDR3 contains 14 residues. CDR3 sequence: CASSSVRGITEAFF. CDR3 bases: TGTGCCAGCAGTTCTGTAAGGGGGATTACTGAAGCTTTCTTT.

This chain joins TRBV7-2 and TRBJ2-4; possible D gene TRBD2, 5 bases. V shed 5 bases and J shed 2 bases, with 13 bases lying between them. Germline CDR1 reads SGHTA; CDR2 reads FQGNSA. This CDR3 comprises 15 residues. The CDR3 is CASSRSGSTKNIQYF. CDR3 nucleotides: TGTGCCAGCAGCCGCAGCGGTTCTACCAAAAACATTCAGTACTTC. The complete variable domain, with remaining parts taken from reference TRBV7-2 and TRBJ2-4, reads GAGVSQSPSNKVTEKGKDVELRCDPISGHTALYWYRQSLGQGLEFLIYFQGNSAPDKSGLPSDRFSAERTGGSVSTLTIQRTQQEDSAVYLCASSRSGSTKNIQYFGAGTRLSVL.

The V and J genes are TRBV6-1 and TRBJ2-2; tentatively, D is TRBD2 (6 bases). CDR1 and CDR2 from the germline V gene are MNHNS and SASEGT. CDR3 length: 17 amino acids. Trimming shortened V by 1 base and J by 2 bases, and 14 bases separated the two germline ends. In DNA form, the CDR3 reads TGTGCCAGCAGTGAAGTTAGGGCTAGCGTTAACACCGGGGAGCTGTTTTTT. This encodes CASSEVRASVNTGELFF.